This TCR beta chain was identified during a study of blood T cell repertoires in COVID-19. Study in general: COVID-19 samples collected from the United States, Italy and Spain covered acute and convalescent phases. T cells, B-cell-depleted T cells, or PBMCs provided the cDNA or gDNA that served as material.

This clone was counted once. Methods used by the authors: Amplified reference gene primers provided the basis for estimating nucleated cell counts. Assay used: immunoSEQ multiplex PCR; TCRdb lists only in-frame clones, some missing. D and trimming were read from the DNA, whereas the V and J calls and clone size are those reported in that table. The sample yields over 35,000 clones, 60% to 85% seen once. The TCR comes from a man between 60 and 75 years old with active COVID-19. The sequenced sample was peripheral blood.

CDR3 DNA sequence: TGTGCCAGCAGCCAAAACGTAGCGGGGGGCTCCTACAATGAGCAGTTCTTC. Translated, it gives CASSQNVAGGSYNEQFF. V is TRBV4-2 and J is TRBJ2-1; TRBD2 aligns across 10 bases. J lost 0 bases, V lost 2 bases, and 4 bases had no gene match. Germline V gene lookup returns CDR1 LGHNA and CDR2 YNFKEQ. This CDR3 contains 17 residues.